This T cell receptor beta chain was recovered during a study of blood T cell repertoires in COVID-19. CDR3 size: 12 residues. Trimming took off 0 bases at V and 11 bases at J, with 11 bases between the two ends. Germline CDR1 and CDR2: WNHNN and SYGVQD (reference sequence). The method was immunoSEQ multiplex PCR; TCRdb's version includes in-frame clones alone and lacks a portion of them. Found here are around 370,000 clones, roughly 91% of them singletons; the top ten hold 1.2%. Cohorts were based on clinical histories the participants reported. This TCR was recovered from a woman between 18 and 30 years old who had recovered from COVID-19. Source material: PBMCs or T cells enriched from blood (not recorded which). V usage is TRBV10-1 and J usage is TRBJ2-7; tentative D call: TRBD1 (6 bases). CDR3 sequence (DNA): TGCGCCAGCAGTGAGTCTTACACAGGGAAGTACTTC. Amino acid sequence: CASSESYTGKYF.